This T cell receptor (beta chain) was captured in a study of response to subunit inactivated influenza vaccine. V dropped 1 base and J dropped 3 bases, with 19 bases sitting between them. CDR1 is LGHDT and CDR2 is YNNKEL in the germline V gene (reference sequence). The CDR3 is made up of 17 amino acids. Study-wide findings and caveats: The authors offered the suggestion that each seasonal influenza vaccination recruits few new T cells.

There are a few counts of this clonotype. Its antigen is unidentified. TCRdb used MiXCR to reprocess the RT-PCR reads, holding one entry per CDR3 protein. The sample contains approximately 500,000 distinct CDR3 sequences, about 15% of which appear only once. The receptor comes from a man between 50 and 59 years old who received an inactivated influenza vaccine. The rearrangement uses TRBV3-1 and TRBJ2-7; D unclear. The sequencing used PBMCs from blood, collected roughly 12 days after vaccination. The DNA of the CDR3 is TGTGCCAGCAGCCAAGCGTCTTCGATAGGGTTACGCTACGAGCAGTACTTC. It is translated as CASSQASSIGLRYEQYF.